By frequency in the sample, the clone carrying this T cell receptor beta chain is medium-sized. The data stem from a study of molecular identifiers for immune sequencing clone quantification. For the study at large: Sequencing covered four of five parts into which replicate RNA from about 20,000 or 100,000 naive CD8 cells was split.

Germline V gene lookup returns CDR1 LGHNA and CDR2 YSLEER. The CDR3 spans 18 residues. J was trimmed by 2 bases and V by 1 base; bases with no gene match: 12. TCRdb redid the calling of the PCR reads with MiXCR, one entry per CDR3 protein. The sample lists 9,500 to 15,000 distinct CDR3 sequences; more than 15% were seen once. Between about 19,000 and 1,100,000 sorted cells, with 10%, 30% or 50% RNA, yielded naive CD8 libraries. Sorting was used to obtain naive CD8 T cells (CD8+CD4-CCR7+CD45RA+). V gene TRBV4-3 combines with J gene TRBJ2-3, with 7 positions matching TRBD2. The sample was naive CD8+ T cells from blood, with Jurkat cell RNA spiked in. Documented subset: FACS-sorted CD8+CD4-CCR7+CD45RA+ naive T cells. This receptor was obtained from a human donor in good health. Some libraries in this study had Jurkat cell RNA spiked in. The CDR3, as DNA: TGCGCCAGCAGCCAAGTTCTCTCCCTAGCGGAGTACACAGATACGCAGTATTTT. It yields the protein CASSQVLSLAEYTDTQYF.